This TCR beta chain is drawn from a study of cytomegalovirus exposure and HLA in healthy donors. The study's findings and limits: Looking again later, the authors saw that most CMV-associated TCR beta chains seemed HLA-restricted.

This CDR3 has 17 residues. V was trimmed by 5 bases and J by 2 bases, leaving 19 bases between them. Per germline, CDR1 LNHDA and CDR2 SQIVND (reference sequence). Vbeta (60) and Jbeta (13) primers were used in the PCR. Using immunoSEQ multiplex PCR, the repertoire was profiled, and TCRdb retains in-frame clones only, with some absent. The table lists approximately 190,000 clones, around 80% of them singletons, with 2.1% in the top ten. A word on this clone: Its antigen remains unidentified.

This sequence originates from a woman aged 18-29 years in good health and CMV-seropositive. V and J are TRBV19 and TRBJ1-5; D is unclear. Sample: PBMCs. The CDR3 region has the DNA TGTGCCAGTAGTCTGGCCGGGCGGGCGTGGGGCAATCAGCCCCAGCATTTT. Protein product: CASSLAGRAWGNQPQHF.